This TCR beta chain was identified in a study of cytomegalovirus exposure and HLA in healthy donors. Points from the study as a whole: The authors enumerated over 150 TCR beta chains as linked to cytomegalovirus.

Remarks on this clone: Its cognate antigen is unknown.

Primers: 60 Vbeta forward and 13 Jbeta reverse. Original handling: An analysis that came later counted some 81 million unique TCR beta chains, approximately 9.9 million shared. Repertoires were generated with immunoSEQ multiplex PCR, while TCRdb's copy carries only in-frame clones and drops some. D and trimming come from the DNA, and the V and J calls and clone size come from that table. The table gives about 130,000 clones; the top ten clones make up roughly 2.5% of it. Germline values: CDR1 KGHSH, CDR2 LQKENI. The CDR3 consists of 14 residues. V lost 0 bases and J 4 bases, leaving 10 bases between the germline ends.

The V and J genes are TRBV18 and TRBJ2-7, with D possibly TRBD1 on 6 matching bases. The specimen sequenced was PBMCs. The TCR comes from a young man in good health and CMV-seronegative. This CDR3 reads CASSPPMRGYEQYF. The CDR3 DNA sequence: TGTGCCAGCTCACCACCGATGAGGGGGTACGAGCAGTACTTC. Variable domain in full (rest from reference TRBV18 and TRBJ2-7): NAGVMQNPRHLVRRRGQEARLRCSPMKGHSHVYWYRQLPEEGLKFMVYLQKENIIDESGMPKERFSAEFPKEGPSILRIQQVVRGDSAAYFCASSPPMRGYEQYFGPGTRLTVT.